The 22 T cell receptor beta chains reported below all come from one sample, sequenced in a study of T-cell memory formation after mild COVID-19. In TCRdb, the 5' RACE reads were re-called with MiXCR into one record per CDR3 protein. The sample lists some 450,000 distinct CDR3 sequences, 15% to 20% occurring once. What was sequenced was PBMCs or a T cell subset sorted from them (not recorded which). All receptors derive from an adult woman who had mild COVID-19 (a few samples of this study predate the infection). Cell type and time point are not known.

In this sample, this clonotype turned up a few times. The chain's CDR3 is CASSSQEGSTGELFF. CDR3 bases: TGTGCCAGCAGCTCTCAGGAGGGCAGCACCGGGGAGCTGTTTTTT. The genes are TRBV7-9 and TRBJ2-2; D may be TRBD2 (6 bases). The germline V and J ends were trimmed by 4 bases and 4 bases, with 13 bases remaining between them. Per the germline V gene, CDR1 is SEHNR and CDR2 is FQNEAQ (reference sequence). This CDR3 spans 15 amino acids.

In DNA form, the CDR3 reads TGTGCCAGCAGCTTAGTGGCAGAGAGTGAGCAGTTCTTC. It translates to CASSLVAESEQFF. The V call is TRBV7-9, the J call TRBJ2-1; D is undetermined. There are 13 residues in the CDR3. Trimming shortened V by 1 base and J by 9 bases, and 10 bases separated the two germline ends. Germline V CDR1 and CDR2: SEHNR, FQNEAQ (reference sequence).

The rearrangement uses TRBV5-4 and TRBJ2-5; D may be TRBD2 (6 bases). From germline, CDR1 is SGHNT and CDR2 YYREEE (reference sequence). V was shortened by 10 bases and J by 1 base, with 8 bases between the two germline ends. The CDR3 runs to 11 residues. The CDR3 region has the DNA TGTGCCGCGGGGAGCCAAGAGACCCAGTACTTC. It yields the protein CAAGSQETQYF.

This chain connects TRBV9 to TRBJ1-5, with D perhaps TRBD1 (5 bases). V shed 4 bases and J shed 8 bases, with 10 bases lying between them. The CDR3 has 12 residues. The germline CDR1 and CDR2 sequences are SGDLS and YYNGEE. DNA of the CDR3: TGTGCCAGCAGCTCAACGGACAAGCCCCAGCATTTT. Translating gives CASSSTDKPQHF. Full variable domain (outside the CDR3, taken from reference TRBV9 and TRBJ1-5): DSGVTQTPKHLITATGQRVTLRCSPRSGDLSVYWYQQSLDQGLQFLIQYYNGEERAKGNILERFSAQQFPDLHSELNLSSLELGDSALYFCASSSTDKPQHFGDGTRLSIL.

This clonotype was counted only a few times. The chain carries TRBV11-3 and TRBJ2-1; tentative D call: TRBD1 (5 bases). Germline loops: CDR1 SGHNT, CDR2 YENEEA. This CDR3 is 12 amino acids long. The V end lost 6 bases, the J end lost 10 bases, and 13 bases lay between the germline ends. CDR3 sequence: CASRSGSDEQFF. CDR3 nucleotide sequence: TGTGCCAGCAGGTCAGGGTCGGACGAGCAGTTCTTC.

The CDR3 nucleotides are TGTGCCAGCAGCCCGCCGCGAGGGACTAGCGGGGCAGATACGCAGTATTTT. Protein product: CASSPPRGTSGADTQYF. The V gene is TRBV7-9, the J gene TRBJ2-3, with 13 bases matching TRBD2. Per the germline V gene, CDR1 is SEHNR and CDR2 is FQNEAQ (reference sequence). V trimming: 5 bases; J trimming: 4 bases; junction bases outside the gene matches: 9. This CDR3 comprises 17 residues.

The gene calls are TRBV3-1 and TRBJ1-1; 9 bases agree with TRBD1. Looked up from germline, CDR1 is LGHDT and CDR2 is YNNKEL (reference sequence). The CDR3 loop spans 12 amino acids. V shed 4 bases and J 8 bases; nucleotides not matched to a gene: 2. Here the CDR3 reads CASSPGQGEAFF. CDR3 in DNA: TGTGCCAGCAGCCCAGGACAGGGGGAAGCTTTCTTT.

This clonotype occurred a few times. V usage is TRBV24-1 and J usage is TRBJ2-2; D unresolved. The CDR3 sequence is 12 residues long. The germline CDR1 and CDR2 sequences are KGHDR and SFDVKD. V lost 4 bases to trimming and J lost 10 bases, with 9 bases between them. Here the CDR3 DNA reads TGTGCCACCAGTGACCTTGGCTTGGAGCTGTTTTTT. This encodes CATSDLGLELFF.

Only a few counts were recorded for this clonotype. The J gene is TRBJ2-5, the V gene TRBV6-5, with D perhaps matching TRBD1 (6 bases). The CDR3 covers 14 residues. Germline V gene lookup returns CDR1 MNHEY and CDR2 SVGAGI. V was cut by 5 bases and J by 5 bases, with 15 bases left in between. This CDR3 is CASSPGGGPETQYF. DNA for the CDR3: TGTGCCAGCAGTCCCGGTGGGGGCCCTGAGACCCAGTACTTC.

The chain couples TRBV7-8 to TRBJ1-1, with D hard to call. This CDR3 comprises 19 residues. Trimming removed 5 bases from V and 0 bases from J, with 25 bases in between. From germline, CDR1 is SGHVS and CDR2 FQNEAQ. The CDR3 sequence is CASSHRLVTANFMNTEAFF. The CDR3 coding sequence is TGTGCCAGCAGCCACCGACTCGTTACAGCGAACTTTATGAACACTGAAGCTTTCTTT.

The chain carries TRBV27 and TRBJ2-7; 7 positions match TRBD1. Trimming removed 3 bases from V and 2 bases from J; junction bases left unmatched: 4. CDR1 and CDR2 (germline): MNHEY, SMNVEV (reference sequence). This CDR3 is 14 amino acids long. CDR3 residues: CASSFNRGTYEQYF. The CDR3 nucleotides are TGTGCCAGCAGTTTTAACAGGGGCACCTACGAGCAGTACTTC.

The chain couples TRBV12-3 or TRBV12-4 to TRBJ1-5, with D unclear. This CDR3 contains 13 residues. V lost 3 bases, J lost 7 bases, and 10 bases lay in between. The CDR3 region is CASSLGPGQPQHF. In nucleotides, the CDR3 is TGTGCCAGCAGTTTGGGCCCCGGCCAGCCCCAGCATTTT.

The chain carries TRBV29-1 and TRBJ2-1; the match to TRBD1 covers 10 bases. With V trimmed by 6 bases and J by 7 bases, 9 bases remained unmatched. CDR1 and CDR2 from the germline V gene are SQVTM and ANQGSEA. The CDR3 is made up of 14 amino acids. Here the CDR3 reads CSVVRDRGLNEQFF. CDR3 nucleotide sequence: TGCAGCGTAGTCCGGGACAGGGGTCTGAATGAGCAGTTCTTC.

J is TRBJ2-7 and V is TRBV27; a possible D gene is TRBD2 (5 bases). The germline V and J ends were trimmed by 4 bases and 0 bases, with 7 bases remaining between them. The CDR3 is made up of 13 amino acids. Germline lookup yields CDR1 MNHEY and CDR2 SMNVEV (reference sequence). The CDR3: CASSWRSSYEQYF. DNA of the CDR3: TGTGCCAGCAGTTGGAGGAGCTCCTACGAGCAGTACTTC.

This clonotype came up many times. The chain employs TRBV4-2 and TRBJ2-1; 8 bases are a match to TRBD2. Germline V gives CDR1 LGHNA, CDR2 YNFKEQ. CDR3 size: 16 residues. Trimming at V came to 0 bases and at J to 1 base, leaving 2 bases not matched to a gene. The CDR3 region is CASSQDSGESYNEQFF. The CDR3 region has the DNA TGTGCCAGCAGCCAAGATAGCGGGGAATCCTACAATGAGCAGTTCTTC.

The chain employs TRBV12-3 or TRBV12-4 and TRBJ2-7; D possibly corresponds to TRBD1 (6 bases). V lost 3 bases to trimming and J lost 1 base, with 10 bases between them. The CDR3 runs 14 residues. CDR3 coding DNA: TGTGCCAGCAGTTTCGCACAGGGATCCTACGAGCAGTACTTC. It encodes CASSFAQGSYEQYF.

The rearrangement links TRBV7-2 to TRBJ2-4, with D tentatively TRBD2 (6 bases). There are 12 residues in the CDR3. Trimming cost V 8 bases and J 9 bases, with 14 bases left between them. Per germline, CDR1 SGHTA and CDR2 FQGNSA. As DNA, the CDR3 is TGTGCCAGCTCAGGGACTCTCGGCATTCAGTACTTC. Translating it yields CASSGTLGIQYF.

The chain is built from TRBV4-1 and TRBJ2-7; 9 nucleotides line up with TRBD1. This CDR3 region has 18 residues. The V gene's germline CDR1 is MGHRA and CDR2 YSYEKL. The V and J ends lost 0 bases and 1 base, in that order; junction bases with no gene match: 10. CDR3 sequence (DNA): TGCGCCAGCAGCCAAGAATCCGTGACAGGGGGGACTTCCTACGAGCAGTACTTC. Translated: CASSQESVTGGTSYEQYF.

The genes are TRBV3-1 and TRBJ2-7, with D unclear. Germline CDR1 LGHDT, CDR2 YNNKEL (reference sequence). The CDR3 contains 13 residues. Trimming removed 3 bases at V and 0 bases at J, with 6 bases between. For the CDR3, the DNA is TGTGCCAGCAGCCACGGGCGCTCCTACGAGCAGTACTTC. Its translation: CASSHGRSYEQYF.

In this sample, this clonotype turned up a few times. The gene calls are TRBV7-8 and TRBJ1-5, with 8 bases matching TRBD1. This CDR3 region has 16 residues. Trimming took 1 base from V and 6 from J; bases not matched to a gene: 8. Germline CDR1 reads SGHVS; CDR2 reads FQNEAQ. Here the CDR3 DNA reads TGTGCCAGCAGCTTAGGAGTGACAGGGGAAGGTCAGCCCCAGCATTTT. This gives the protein CASSLGVTGEGQPQHF. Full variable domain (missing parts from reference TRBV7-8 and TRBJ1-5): GAGVSQSPRYKVAKRGQDVALRCDPISGHVSLFWYQQALGQGPEFLTYFQNEAQLDKSGLPSDRFFAERPEGSVSTLKIQRTQQEDSAVYLCASSLGVTGEGQPQHFGDGTRLSIL.

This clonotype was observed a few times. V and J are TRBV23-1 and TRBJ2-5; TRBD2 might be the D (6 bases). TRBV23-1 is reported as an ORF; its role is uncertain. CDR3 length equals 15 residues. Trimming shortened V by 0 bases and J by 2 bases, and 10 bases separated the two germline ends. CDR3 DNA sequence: TGCGCCAGCAGTCAATCGGGGAGGCTTCAAGAGACCCAGTACTTC. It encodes CASSQSGRLQETQYF.

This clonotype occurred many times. CDR3 loop: CSVVLVGIYGYTF. The CDR3 DNA reads TGCAGCGTTGTCCTAGTGGGGATCTATGGCTACACCTTC. The V gene is TRBV29-1, the J gene TRBJ1-2; no definite D call. The V gene lost 4 bases and the J gene lost 4 bases, with 13 bases spanning the gap. The CDR3 has 13 amino acids. CDR1 SQVTM and CDR2 ANQGSEA come from the germline V gene.